What follows is one T cell receptor beta chain and its context. The target antigen is unknown. This entry is derived from a study of T cell responses to AZD1222 COVID-19 vaccine. Repertoires were generated with immunoSEQ multiplex PCR, while TCRdb's copy carries only in-frame clones and drops some. The sample contains about 86,000 clones, about 88% of which appear only once. Study outcomes and limitations: Close to half of all spike-specific TCRs reportedly target regions of the variants that are unmutated.

Germline V gene sequence: CDR1 MNHEY, CDR2 SVGAGI. The CDR3 contains 15 residues. V was trimmed by 4 bases and J by 5 bases, leaving 17 bases between them. This sequence joins TRBV6-5 and TRBJ1-1; perhaps TRBD1 as D (5 bases). Material: peripheral blood, obtained on day 0 of AZD1222 vaccination. The TCR was taken from an adult in good health. This chain's CDR3 is CASSSVQGRRTEAFF. DNA of the CDR3: TGTGCCAGCAGTTCCGTCCAGGGAAGGCGGACTGAAGCTTTCTTT.